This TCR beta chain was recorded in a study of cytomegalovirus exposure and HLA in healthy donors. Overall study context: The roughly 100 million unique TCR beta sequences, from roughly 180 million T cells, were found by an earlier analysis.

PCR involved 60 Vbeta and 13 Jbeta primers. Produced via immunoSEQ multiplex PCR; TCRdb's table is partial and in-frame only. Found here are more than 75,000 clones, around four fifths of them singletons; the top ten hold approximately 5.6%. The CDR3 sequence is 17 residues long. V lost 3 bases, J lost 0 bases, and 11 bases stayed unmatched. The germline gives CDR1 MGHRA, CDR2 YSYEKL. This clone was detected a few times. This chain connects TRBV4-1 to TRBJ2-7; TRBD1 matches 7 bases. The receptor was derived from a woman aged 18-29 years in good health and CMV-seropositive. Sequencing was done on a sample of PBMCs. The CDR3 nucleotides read TGCGCCAGCAGCCACCAGAGGGGGCAGGGATTCTCCTACGAGCAGTACTTC. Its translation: CASSHQRGQGFSYEQYF.